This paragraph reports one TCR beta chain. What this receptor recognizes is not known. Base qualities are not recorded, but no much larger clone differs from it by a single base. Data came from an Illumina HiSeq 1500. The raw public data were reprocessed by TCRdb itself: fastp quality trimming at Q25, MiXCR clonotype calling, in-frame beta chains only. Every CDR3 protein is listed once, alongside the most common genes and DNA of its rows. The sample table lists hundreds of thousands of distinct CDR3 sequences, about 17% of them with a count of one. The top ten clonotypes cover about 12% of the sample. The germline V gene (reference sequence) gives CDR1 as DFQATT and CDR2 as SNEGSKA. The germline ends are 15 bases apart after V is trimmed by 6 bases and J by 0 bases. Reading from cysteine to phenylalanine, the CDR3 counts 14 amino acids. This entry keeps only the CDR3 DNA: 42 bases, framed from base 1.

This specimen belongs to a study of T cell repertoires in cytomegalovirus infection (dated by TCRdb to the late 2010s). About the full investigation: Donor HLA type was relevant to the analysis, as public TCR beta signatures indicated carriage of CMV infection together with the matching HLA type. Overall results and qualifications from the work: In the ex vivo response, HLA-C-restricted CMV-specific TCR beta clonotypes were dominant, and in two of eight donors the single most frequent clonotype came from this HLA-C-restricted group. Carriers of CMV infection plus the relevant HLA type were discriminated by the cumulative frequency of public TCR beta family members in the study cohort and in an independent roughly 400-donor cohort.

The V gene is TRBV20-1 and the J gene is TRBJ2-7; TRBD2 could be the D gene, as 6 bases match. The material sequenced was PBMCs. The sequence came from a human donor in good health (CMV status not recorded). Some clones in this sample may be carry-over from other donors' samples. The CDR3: CSAHSGHSSYEQYF. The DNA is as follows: TGCAGTGCCCATAGCGGCCATTCCTCCTACGAGCAGTACTTC.